Detailed here is one TCR beta chain. Its antigen remains unknown. It was by quantitative 5'-RACE with molecular barcodes that TCR beta libraries were made. One entry per CDR3 protein, called by TCRdb with MiXCR from the 5' RACE reads. The profile shows more than 200,000 distinct CDR3 sequences, roughly a quarter of them singletons. The source of the sample is a study of CD8 T cells in ankylosing spondylitis. Regarding the study as a whole: The authors reported significant enrichment of disease-linked clones in matched ankylosing spondylitis synovial fluid. Previous work reported some of these motif variants in the synovial fluid and blood of reactive arthritis. The study identified a TCR beta motif of under 10 highly homologous variants that appeared characteristic of ankylosing spondylitis blood.

The sequenced sample was blood, either unsorted or a sorted T cell fraction (not recorded which). This TCR was sampled from a male donor with ankylosing spondylitis or in good health (not recorded which).

This CDR3 is CASSLGEVVNTEAFF. CDR3 coding DNA: TGTGCCAGCAGTTTAGGGGAGGTGGTGAACACTGAAGCTTTCTTT. The V gene is TRBV12-3 or TRBV12-4, the J gene TRBJ1-1; D unresolved. Trimming removed 1 base at V and 0 bases at J, with 9 bases between. The CDR3 loop spans 15 amino acids.